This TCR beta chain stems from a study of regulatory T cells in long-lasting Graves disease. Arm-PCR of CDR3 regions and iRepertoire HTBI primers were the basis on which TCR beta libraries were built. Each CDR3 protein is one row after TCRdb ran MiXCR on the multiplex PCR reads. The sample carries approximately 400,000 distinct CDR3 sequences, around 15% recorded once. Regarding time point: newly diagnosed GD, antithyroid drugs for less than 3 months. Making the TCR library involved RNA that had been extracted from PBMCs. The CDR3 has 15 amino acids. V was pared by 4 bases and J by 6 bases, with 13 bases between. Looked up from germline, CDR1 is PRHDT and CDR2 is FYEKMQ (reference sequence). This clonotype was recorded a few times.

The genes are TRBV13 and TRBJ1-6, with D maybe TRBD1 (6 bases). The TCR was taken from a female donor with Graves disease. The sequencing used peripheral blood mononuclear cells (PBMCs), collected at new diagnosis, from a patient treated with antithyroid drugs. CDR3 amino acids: CASSSTGDFNSPLHF. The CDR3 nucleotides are TGTGCCAGCAGCTCGACAGGAGACTTTAATTCACCCCTCCACTTT.